Shown below are 31 T cell receptor beta chains from a single sample sequenced in a study of CD8 T cells in ankylosing spondylitis. Each CDR3 protein gets one entry after TCRdb re-called the 5' RACE reads with MiXCR. Of about 160,000 distinct CDR3 sequences detected, 15% to 20% appear once; the ten largest clones hold roughly 8%. The material sequenced was blood, either unsorted or a sorted T cell fraction (not recorded which). These receptors were obtained from a male donor with ankylosing spondylitis or in good health (not recorded which).

This clonotype was recorded many times. The rearrangement uses TRBV28 and TRBJ1-1; D unclear. Germline loops: CDR1 MDHEN, CDR2 SYDVKM. The V end was cut by 1 base, the J end by 4 bases, with 10 bases between. This CDR3 is built from 14 residues. CDR3 in amino acids: CASSLSHSSTEAFF. DNA of the CDR3: TGTGCCAGCAGTTTATCCCACAGTAGCACTGAAGCTTTCTTT. Drawing the rest from reference TRBV28 and TRBJ1-1, the complete variable domain is DVKVTQSSRYLVKRTGEKVFLECVQDMDHENMFWYRQDPGLGLRLIYFSYDVKMKEKGDIPEGYSVSREKKERFSLILESASTNQTSMYLCASSLSHSSTEAFFGQGTRLTVV.

Many counts were recorded for this clonotype. Here the CDR3 DNA reads TGCGCCAGCAGCTTGGAGGGCGGGGGGTCCTACGAGCAGTACTTC. This gives the protein CASSLEGGGSYEQYF. The J gene is TRBJ2-7, the V gene TRBV5-1; 8 nucleotides line up with TRBD2. CDR3 length: 15 amino acids. Germline V gene lookup returns CDR1 SGHRS and CDR2 YFSETQ. V was clipped by 0 bases and J by 1 base; unmatched bases: 3.

In its sample, this clonotype was seen many times. The chain has TRBV30 and TRBJ1-1; D is perhaps TRBD1 (5 bases). With 4 bases removed from V and 2 bases from J, the gap between germline ends came to 14 bases. The germline V gene has CDR1 GTSNPN and CDR2 SVGIG (reference sequence). The CDR3 is made up of 14 amino acids. The CDR3 is CAWKSGGANTEAFF. In DNA form, the CDR3 reads TGTGCCTGGAAGAGCGGGGGAGCAAACACTGAAGCTTTCTTT.

Here the CDR3 reads CASSWGLGSKNIQYF. Here the CDR3 DNA reads TGTGCCAGCAGTTGGGGCCTCGGGTCCAAAAACATTCAGTACTTC. The chain carries TRBV12-3 or TRBV12-4 and TRBJ2-4; D possibly corresponds to TRBD1 (5 bases). The CDR3 runs to 15 residues. With 4 bases removed from V and 2 bases from J, the gap between germline ends came to 12 bases.

With respect to this clonotype: A single base separates this from a much larger clone, so it may be a read error. This rearrangement joins TRBV10-3 to TRBJ1-2; D gene ambiguous. Germline V CDR1 and CDR2: ENHRY, SYGVKD. The CDR3 runs to 12 residues. The CDR3 region has the DNA TGTGCCATCAGTGTGGCAGACTATGGCCACACCTTC. Translated: CAISVADYGHTF.

The table lists this clonotype with many counts. The gene calls are TRBV27 and TRBJ2-7; TRBD1 is a possible D gene (6 bases). The germline CDR1 and CDR2 sequences are MNHEY and SMNVEV (reference sequence). Between the trimmed V and J ends, which lost 3 bases and 5 bases, there was a span of 17 bases. CDR3 length equals 15 residues. As DNA, the CDR3 is TGTGCCAGCAGTTTTTCCGCAGGGGTTAACCACGAGCAGTACTTC. Its translation is CASSFSAGVNHEQYF.

This clonotype was detected only a few times. V is TRBV6-1 and J is TRBJ2-1, with 7 positions matching TRBD2. Per germline, CDR1 MNHNS and CDR2 SASEGT. The CDR3 is 14 residues long. The V gene end was trimmed by 6 bases and the J gene end by 7 bases; junction bases not matched to a gene: 9. CDR3 sequence reads: CASSRTRGSNEQFF. In nucleotides, the CDR3 is TGTGCCAGCAGCCGGACTAGGGGCTCGAATGAGCAGTTCTTC.

In its sample, this clonotype was seen many times. CDR3 sequence: CSARGGASDYGYTF. CDR3 in DNA: TGCAGTGCTAGGGGGGGCGCTTCCGACTATGGCTACACCTTC. The chain couples TRBV20-1 to TRBJ1-2; maybe TRBD1 (6 bases). V was trimmed by 3 bases and J by 3 bases, leaving 14 bases between them. Germline V gene data show CDR1 as DFQATT and CDR2 as SNEGSKA (reference sequence). This CDR3 spans 14 amino acids.

This clonotype has a handful of counts. This rearrangement joins TRBV3-1 to TRBJ2-5; D uncertain. CDR3 size: 15 residues. Germline values: CDR1 LGHDT, CDR2 YNNKEL (reference sequence). Deletions cut 0 bases from V and 1 base from J, with 9 bases between. CDR3 loop: CASSQDLGTQETQYF. The CDR3, as DNA: TGTGCCAGCAGCCAAGATCTCGGAACCCAAGAGACCCAGTACTTC.

This clonotype was seen ten or more times. The chain combines TRBV4-1 with TRBJ2-7; maybe TRBD2 (6 bases). Germline V lookup: CDR1 MGHRA, CDR2 YSYEKL. Deletions cut 1 base from V and 5 bases from J, with 18 bases between. This CDR3 region has 16 residues. For the CDR3, the DNA is TGCGCCAGCAGCCAAGTGCGACTAGTTAATACCCACGAGCAGTACTTC. Protein: CASSQVRLVNTHEQYF.

The gene calls are TRBV5-5 and TRBJ1-4; D is perhaps TRBD1 (5 bases). From germline, CDR1 is SGHKS and CDR2 YYEKEE (reference sequence). V was cut by 4 bases and J by 0 bases, with 7 bases left in between. The CDR3 spans 14 residues. Here the CDR3 DNA reads TGTGCCAGCAGCGGGACGGCAACTAATGAAAAACTGTTTTTT. The encoded protein is CASSGTATNEKLFF.

The V call is TRBV7-2, the J call TRBJ1-1; D is unresolved. The V and J ends lost 1 base and 13 bases respectively, with 16 bases between them. The CDR3 has 13 amino acids. Germline V gene sequence: CDR1 SGHTA, CDR2 FQGNSA. CDR3 nucleotides: TGTGCCAGCAGCTTAGGTTCGGGGAGGAAGGATTTCTTT. Protein sequence: CASSLGSGRKDFF.

In this sample, this clonotype turned up many times. This chain uses TRBV28 with TRBJ2-1; TRBD1 or TRBD2 may be the D gene (5 bases each). The germline CDR1 and CDR2 sequences are MDHEN and SYDVKM. V lost 5 bases and J lost 5, with 19 bases in between. The CDR3 has 16 residues. This CDR3 reads CASSPAWGPTNNEQFF. CDR3 nucleotide sequence: TGTGCCAGCAGTCCAGCATGGGGACCGACAAACAATGAGCAGTTCTTC.

The sample holds many counts of this clonotype. This chain uses TRBV20-1 with TRBJ1-2; D not certain. Trimming took 1 base from V and 7 from J, leaving 10 bases between them. There are 12 residues in the CDR3. In germline, CDR1 is DFQATT, CDR2 SNEGSKA (reference sequence). The CDR3, as DNA: TGCAGTGCTAGAGGGTCTGTTGCTGGCTACACCTTC. This codes for CSARGSVAGYTF.

Concerning this clonotype: One junction end disagrees with the germline gene, perhaps due to a read error. The chain couples TRBV20-1 to TRBJ2-7; 10 positions match TRBD2. This CDR3 contains 17 residues. Per germline, CDR1 DFQATT and CDR2 SNEGSKA (reference sequence). The CDR3 DNA reads TGCTGTGCTAGAGGGAATCTAGCGGGAGAGGGTATTTACGAGCAGTACTTC. It yields the protein CCARGNLAGEGIYEQYF.

This clonotype was counted many times. The CDR3, as DNA: TGTGCCACCAGTGATTCTTCTCAGGGAGGTGAAAAACTGTTTTTT. Amino acid sequence: CATSDSSQGGEKLFF. V and J are TRBV24-1 and TRBJ1-4, with TRBD1 as a possible D gene (5 bases). The germline CDR1 and CDR2 sequences are KGHDR and SFDVKD. The CDR3 has 15 residues. Trimming removed 2 bases from V and 7 bases from J, with 13 bases in between.

This clonotype was seen ten or more times. This chain links TRBV28 with TRBJ2-7; 9 bases agree with TRBD1. Germline V lookup: CDR1 MDHEN, CDR2 SYDVKM. The length of the CDR3 is 14 residues. J lost 5 bases, V lost 5 bases, and 7 bases had no gene match. DNA for the CDR3: TGTGCCAGCAGTCTGACAGGGGGACTCCACGAGCAGTACTTC. As protein: CASSLTGGLHEQYF.

This chain connects TRBV15 to TRBJ2-2; 8 positions agree with TRBD2. Germline assignment: CDR1 LNHNV and CDR2 YYDKDF (reference sequence). V shed 7 bases and J 5 bases; nucleotides not matched to a gene: 12. This CDR3 has 16 amino acids. DNA of the CDR3: TGTGCCACCACGAGTGTACTAGCGGTCTTAACCGGGGAGCTGTTTTTT. It is translated as CATTSVLAVLTGELFF.

The sample holds many counts of this clonotype. The gene calls are TRBV12-3 or TRBV12-4 and TRBJ2-2, with D maybe TRBD2 (5 bases). The CDR3 sequence is 13 residues long. The V end was cut by 3 bases, the J end by 6 bases, with 8 bases between. CDR3 nucleotides: TGTGCCAGCAGTTTCGAGGGCCCCGGGGAGCTGTTTTTT. Its translation is CASSFEGPGELFF.

Many counts were recorded for this clonotype. The V and J genes are TRBV5-1 and TRBJ2-1; 11 nucleotides align to TRBD1. Trimming took 2 bases from V and 0 from J; bases not matched to a gene: 10. The germline gives CDR1 SGHRS, CDR2 YFSETQ. CDR3 length: 19 residues. CDR3 region: CASSLGTGGSMSSYNEQFF. CDR3 sequence (DNA): TGCGCCAGCAGCTTAGGGACAGGGGGATCGATGAGCTCCTACAATGAGCAGTTCTTC.

V usage is TRBV10-1 and J usage is TRBJ1-3; D is unclear. V was clipped by 2 bases and J by 1 base, with 15 bases between them. Germline-derived CDR1 and CDR2 are WNHNN and SYGVQD (reference sequence). This CDR3 has 17 residues. Here the CDR3 DNA reads TGCGCCAGCAGTGAGGAGTTGCCTGGAGTGTCTGGAAACACCATATATTTT. Translation gives CASSEELPGVSGNTIYF.

This clonotype has a count of ten or more. The J gene is TRBJ2-7, the V gene TRBV4-1; 10 bases agree with TRBD2. Germline loops: CDR1 MGHRA, CDR2 YSYEKL. The J segment lost 5 bases and the V segment lost 8 bases, leaving 6 bases of the junction unmatched. The CDR3 has 13 residues. The CDR3 DNA reads TGCGCCAGCGGACTAGCGGAGGGTGACGAGCAGTACTTC. This codes for CASGLAEGDEQYF.

CDR3 sequence reads: CASTDQGGRTYNEQFF. The CDR3 DNA follows: TGCGCCAGCACCGACCAGGGGGGGCGGACCTACAATGAGCAGTTCTTC. The chain is built from TRBV5-1 and TRBJ2-1; tentatively, D is TRBD1 or TRBD2 (7 bases each). The germline V gene encodes CDR1 SGHRS and CDR2 YFSETQ. Trimming pared 6 bases from V and 2 bases from J, leaving 18 bases between. The CDR3 loop spans 16 amino acids.

CDR3: CASSPGHYTGELFF. Here the CDR3 DNA reads TGTGCCAGCAGCCCCGGACATTACACCGGGGAGCTGTTTTTT. The chain combines TRBV5-6 with TRBJ2-2; D is possibly TRBD1 (5 bases). The CDR3 has 14 residues. CDR1 and CDR2 from the germline V gene are SGHDT and YYEEEE. Trimming removed 4 bases from V and 3 bases from J, with 10 bases in between.

Comments on this clonotype: This could be a read error, since a much larger clone is one nucleotide away. The chain recombines TRBV28 with TRBJ2-4; unclear D gene. Germline CDR1 is MDHEN and CDR2 is SYDVKM. This CDR3 region has 16 residues. V was cut by 5 bases and J by 1 base, with 15 bases left in between. CDR3 coding DNA: TGTGCCAGCAGTCCCCTGTTGTGGCGGGCCAAAAACATTCAGTACTTC. This gives the protein CASSPLLWRAKNIQYF. The variable domain in full, completed from reference TRBV28 and TRBJ2-4, reads DVKVTQSSRYLVKRTGEKVFLECVQDMDHENMFWYRQDPGLGLRLIYFSYDVKMKEKGDIPEGYSVSREKKERFSLILESASTNQTSMYLCASSPLLWRAKNIQYFGAGTRLSVL.

The chain combines TRBV10-2 with TRBJ1-4; D call uncertain. V was shortened by 2 bases and J by 0 bases, with 4 bases between the two germline ends. The germline V gene encodes CDR1 WSHSY and CDR2 SAAADI. The CDR3 is 14 amino acids. The CDR3: CASSERSTNEKLFF. CDR3 DNA sequence: TGCGCCAGCAGTGAGCGGTCAACTAATGAAAAACTGTTTTTT.

This clonotype was seen ten or more times. The chain links TRBV13 to TRBJ2-3; D is unclear. The CDR3 contains 12 residues. Germline V gene data show CDR1 as PRHDT and CDR2 as FYEKMQ (reference sequence). Trimming took 4 bases from V and 6 from J, leaving 8 bases between them. The CDR3 DNA reads TGTGCCAGCAGCTCCCAGCCGGATACGCAGTATTTT. It is translated as CASSSQPDTQYF.

V and J are TRBV6-2 or TRBV6-3 and TRBJ1-5; 9 nucleotides line up with TRBD1. The germline V gene has CDR1 MNHEY and CDR2 SVGEGT. Unmatched junction bases numbered 11, after V lost 8 bases and J lost 0 bases. The CDR3 consists of 17 residues. DNA of the CDR3: TGTGCCAGCTCCGAGACAGGGGGGTTATATAGCAATCAGCCCCAGCATTTT. Translating gives CASSETGGLYSNQPQHF.

V and J are TRBV11-3 and TRBJ2-5; 7 bases match TRBD2. This CDR3 comprises 13 residues. CDR1 SGHNT and CDR2 YENEEA come from the germline V gene. Losses at the gene ends were 5 bases for V and 5 bases for J; bases not matched to a gene: 5. The CDR3 spells CASSVGEGETQYF. The CDR3 DNA follows: TGTGCCAGCAGCGTAGGGGAGGGGGAGACCCAGTACTTC. The variable domain in full, with the rest retrieved from reference TRBV11-3 and TRBJ2-5, is EAGVVQSPRYKIIEKKQPVAFWCNPISGHNTLYWYLQNLGQGPELLIRYENEEAVDDSQLPKDRFSAERLKGVDSTLKIQPAELGDSAVYLCASSVGEGETQYFGPGTRLLVL.

The CDR3, as DNA: TGCAGTGTAAGACTGGGGGGCCATGGCTACACCTTC. Its protein product is CSVRLGGHGYTF. The chain joins TRBV20-1 to TRBJ1-2; a weak D match, TRBD1 (6 bases). Deletions cut 7 bases from V and 6 bases from J, with 15 bases between. CDR3 length equals 12 residues. The V gene's germline CDR1 is DFQATT and CDR2 SNEGSKA (reference sequence).

The chain couples TRBV29-1 to TRBJ1-1; 7 nucleotides match TRBD1. Germline CDR1 SQVTM, CDR2 ANQGSEA. V shed 7 bases, J shed 4 bases, and the junction held 9 bases outside the gene matches. The CDR3 is 13 amino acids. The CDR3 DNA is TGCAGCGCCGGTGGACAGGCGGGCACTGAAGCTTTCTTT. Residues: CSAGGQAGTEAFF.